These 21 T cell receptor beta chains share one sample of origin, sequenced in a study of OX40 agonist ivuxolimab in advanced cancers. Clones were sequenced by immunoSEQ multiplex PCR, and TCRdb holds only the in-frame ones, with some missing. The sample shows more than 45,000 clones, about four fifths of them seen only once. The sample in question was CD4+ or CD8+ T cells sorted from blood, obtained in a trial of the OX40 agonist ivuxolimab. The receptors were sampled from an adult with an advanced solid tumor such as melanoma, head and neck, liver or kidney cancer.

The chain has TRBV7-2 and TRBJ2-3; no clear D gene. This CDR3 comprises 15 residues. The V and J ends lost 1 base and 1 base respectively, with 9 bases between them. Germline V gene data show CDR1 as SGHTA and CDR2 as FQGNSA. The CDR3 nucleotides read TGTGCCAGCAGCTTAGTACGGCTTCGCACAGATACGCAGTATTTT. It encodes CASSLVRLRTDTQYF.

In DNA, the CDR3 is TGTGCCAGCGGCCCACGTTCGGCCTACAATGAGCAGTTCTTC. Amino acids: CASGPRSAYNEQFF. This sequence joins TRBV5-6 and TRBJ2-1; D is uncertain. CDR1 SGHDT and CDR2 YYEEEE come from the germline V gene. The CDR3 is 14 amino acids. V gave up 7 bases and J gave up 2 bases, with 13 bases separating them.

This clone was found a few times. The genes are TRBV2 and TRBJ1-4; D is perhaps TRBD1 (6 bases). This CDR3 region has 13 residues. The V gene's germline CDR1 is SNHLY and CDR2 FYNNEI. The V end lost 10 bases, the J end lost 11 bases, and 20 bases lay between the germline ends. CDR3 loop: CATSGQGGDKLFF. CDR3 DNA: TGTGCCACCTCGGGACAAGGGGGGGACAAACTGTTTTTT.

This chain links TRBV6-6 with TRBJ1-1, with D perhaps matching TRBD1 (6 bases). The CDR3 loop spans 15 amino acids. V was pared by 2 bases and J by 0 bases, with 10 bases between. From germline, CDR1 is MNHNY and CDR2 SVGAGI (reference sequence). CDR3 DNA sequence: TGTGCCAGCAGTTACGGGGGCAGCATGAACACTGAAGCTTTCTTT. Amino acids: CASSYGGSMNTEAFF.

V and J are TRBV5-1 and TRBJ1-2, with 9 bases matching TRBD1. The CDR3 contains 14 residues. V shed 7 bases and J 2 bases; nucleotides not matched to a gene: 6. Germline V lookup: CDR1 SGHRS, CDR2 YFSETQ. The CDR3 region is CASGSGQGNYGYTF. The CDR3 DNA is TGCGCCAGCGGCTCGGGACAGGGAAACTATGGCTACACCTTC.

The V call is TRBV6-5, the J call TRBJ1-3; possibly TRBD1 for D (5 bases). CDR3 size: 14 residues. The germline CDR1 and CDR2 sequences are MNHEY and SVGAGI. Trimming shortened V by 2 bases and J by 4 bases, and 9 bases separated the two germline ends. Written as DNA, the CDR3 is TGTGCCAGCAGTTACGAAGGGGTCGGAAACACCATATATTTT. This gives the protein CASSYEGVGNTIYF.

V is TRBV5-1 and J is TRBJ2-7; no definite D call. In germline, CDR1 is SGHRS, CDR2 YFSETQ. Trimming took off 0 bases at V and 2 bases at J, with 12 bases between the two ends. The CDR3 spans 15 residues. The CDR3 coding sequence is TGCGCCAGCAGCTTGGGACTGGGGTATACCTACGAGCAGTACTTC. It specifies CASSLGLGYTYEQYF.

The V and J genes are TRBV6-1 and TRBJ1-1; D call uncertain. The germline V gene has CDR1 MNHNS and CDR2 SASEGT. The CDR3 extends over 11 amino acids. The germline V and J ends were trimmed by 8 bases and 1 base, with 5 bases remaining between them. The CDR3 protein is CASFPNTEAFF. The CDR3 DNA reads TGTGCCAGCTTCCCGAACACTGAAGCTTTCTTT.

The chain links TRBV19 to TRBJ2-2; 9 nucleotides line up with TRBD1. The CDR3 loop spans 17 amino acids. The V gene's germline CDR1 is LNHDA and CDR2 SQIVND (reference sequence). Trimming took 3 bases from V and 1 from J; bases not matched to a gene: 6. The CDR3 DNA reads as TGTGCCAGTAGTATTCCCCCGGACAGGGGGAACACCGGGGAGCTGTTTTTT. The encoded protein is CASSIPPDRGNTGELFF.

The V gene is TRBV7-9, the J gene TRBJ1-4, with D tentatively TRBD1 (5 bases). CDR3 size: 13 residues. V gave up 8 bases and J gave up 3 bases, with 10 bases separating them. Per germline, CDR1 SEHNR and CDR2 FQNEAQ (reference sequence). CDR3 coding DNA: TGTGCCAGCCTTACACAGGCTAATGAAAAACTGTTTTTT. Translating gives CASLTQANEKLFF.

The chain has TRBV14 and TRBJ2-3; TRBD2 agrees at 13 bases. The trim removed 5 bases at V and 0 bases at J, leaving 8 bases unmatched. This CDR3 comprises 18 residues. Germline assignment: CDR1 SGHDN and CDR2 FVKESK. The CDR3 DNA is TGTGCCAGCAGCGAAACTAGCGGGAGGGGGCCTAGCACAGATACGCAGTATTTT. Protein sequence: CASSETSGRGPSTDTQYF.

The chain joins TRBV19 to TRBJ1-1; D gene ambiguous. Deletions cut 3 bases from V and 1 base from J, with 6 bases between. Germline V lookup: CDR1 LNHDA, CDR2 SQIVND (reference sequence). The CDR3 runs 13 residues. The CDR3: CASSISGNTEAFF. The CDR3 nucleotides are TGTGCCAGTAGTATTTCAGGGAACACTGAAGCTTTCTTT.

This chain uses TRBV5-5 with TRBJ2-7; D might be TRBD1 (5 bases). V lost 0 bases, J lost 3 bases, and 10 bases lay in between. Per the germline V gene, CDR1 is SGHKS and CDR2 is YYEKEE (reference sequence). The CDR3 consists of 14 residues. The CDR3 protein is CASSLEPGRYEQYF. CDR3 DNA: TGTGCCAGCAGCTTGGAGCCAGGGCGCTACGAGCAGTACTTC. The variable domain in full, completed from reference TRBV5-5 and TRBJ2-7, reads DAGVTQSPTHLIKTRGQQVTLRCSPISGHKSVSWYQQVLGQGPQFIFQYYEKEERGRGNFPDRFSARQFPNYSSELNVNALLLGDSALYLCASSLEPGRYEQYFGPGTRLTVT.

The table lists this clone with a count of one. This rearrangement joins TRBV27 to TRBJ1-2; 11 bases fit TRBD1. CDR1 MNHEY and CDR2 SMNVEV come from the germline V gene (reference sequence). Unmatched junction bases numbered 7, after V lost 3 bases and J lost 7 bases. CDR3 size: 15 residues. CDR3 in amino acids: CASSFEGQGASGYTF. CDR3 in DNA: TGTGCCAGCAGTTTCGAAGGACAGGGGGCATCTGGCTACACCTTC.

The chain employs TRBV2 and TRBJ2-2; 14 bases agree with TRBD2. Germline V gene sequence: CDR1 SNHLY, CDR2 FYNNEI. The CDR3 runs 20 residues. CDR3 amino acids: CASGRAAIGTSGRGTGELFF. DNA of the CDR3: TGTGCTAGCGGTCGGGCAGCAATTGGGACTAGCGGGAGAGGAACCGGGGAGCTGTTTTTT.

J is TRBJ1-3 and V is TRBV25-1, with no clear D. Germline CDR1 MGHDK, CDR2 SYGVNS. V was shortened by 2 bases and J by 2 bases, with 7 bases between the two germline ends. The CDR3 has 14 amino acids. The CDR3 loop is CASSEEKTGNTIYF. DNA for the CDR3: TGTGCCAGCAGTGAAGAGAAGACTGGAAACACCATATATTTT.

CDR3 bases: TGTGCCAGCAGCTTGACTAGCGGGGGCACAGATACGCAGTATTTT. Residues: CASSLTSGGTDTQYF. This chain uses TRBV7-9 with TRBJ2-3; 11 nucleotides line up with TRBD2. Germline V gene lookup returns CDR1 SEHNR and CDR2 FQNEAQ (reference sequence). With V trimmed by 3 bases and J by 1 base, 0 bases remained unmatched. The CDR3 runs to 15 residues.

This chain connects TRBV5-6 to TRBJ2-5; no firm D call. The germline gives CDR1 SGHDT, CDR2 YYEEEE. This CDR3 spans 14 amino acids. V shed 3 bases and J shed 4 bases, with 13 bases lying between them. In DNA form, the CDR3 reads TGTGCCAGCAGCTGGTTGCGGCAGAGAGAGACCCAGTACTTC. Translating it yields CASSWLRQRETQYF.

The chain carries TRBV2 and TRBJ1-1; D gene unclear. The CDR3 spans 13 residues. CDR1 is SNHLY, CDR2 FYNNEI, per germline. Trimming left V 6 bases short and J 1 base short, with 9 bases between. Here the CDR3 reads CASSLGENTEAFF. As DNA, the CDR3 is TGTGCCAGCAGCTTGGGAGAGAACACTGAAGCTTTCTTT.

The CDR3 sequence: CASSLGGGTQYF. The CDR3, as DNA: TGTGCCAGCAGCTTAGGTGGGGGTACGCAGTATTTT. This rearrangement joins TRBV7-6 to TRBJ2-3; the D gene could be TRBD1 or TRBD2 (5 bases each). CDR1 and CDR2 from the germline V gene are SGHVS and FNYEAQ. V gave up 1 base and J gave up 8 bases, with 7 bases separating them. The CDR3 is 12 residues long.

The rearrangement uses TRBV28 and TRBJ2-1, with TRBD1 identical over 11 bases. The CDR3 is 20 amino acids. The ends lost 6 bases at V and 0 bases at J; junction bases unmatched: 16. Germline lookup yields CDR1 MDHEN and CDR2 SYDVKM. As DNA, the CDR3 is TGTGCCAGCAGCGGACAGGGGGCGGCCTCTTTTTTTAGCTCCTACAATGAGCAGTTCTTC. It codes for CASSGQGAASFFSSYNEQFF.